This TCR beta chain came from a study of blood T cells in healthy people across ages. Germline V gives CDR1 LGHNA, CDR2 YSLEER. V was shortened by 4 bases and J by 4 bases, with 16 bases between the two germline ends. The CDR3 has 15 amino acids. This clonotype came up many times. Together with a sample-barcoded 5' primer, a J-beta primer mix was included in a second PCR lasting roughly 6 to 12 cycles. One entry per CDR3 protein results from TCRdb running MiXCR on the 5' RACE reads. The repertoire consists of more than 800,000 distinct CDR3 sequences, with under 35% occurring once and the leading ten covering 17%.

The TCR originated in a woman aged 80 or older in good health. The chain is built from TRBV4-3 and TRBJ2-5; possible D gene TRBD1, 5 bases. The specimen was blood. The CDR3 loop reads CASSPIAGRGETQYF. The CDR3 DNA reads as TGCGCCAGCAGCCCTATCGCCGGTAGGGGAGAGACCCAGTACTTC.